This T cell receptor beta chain derives from a study of OX40 agonist ivuxolimab in advanced cancers. Study-wide context: A male proportion of over 75% was recorded, with mean age about 54 years and range 23 to 79.

Broader study findings: Researchers report that CD8+ T cells had, on average, more expanded clones than CD4+.

The V segment lost 0 bases and the J segment 0 bases; nucleotides outside the gene matches: 4. This CDR3 spans 15 amino acids. Germline CDR1 and CDR2: SQVTM and ANQGSEA. Points on this clone: The target antigen is unknown.

Sequencing used immunoSEQ multiplex PCR; TCRdb keeps in-frame clones, though not all of them. The repertoire holds about 35,000 clones, more than 85% seen once, with roughly a fifth in the top ten. The TCR originated in an adult with an advanced solid tumor such as melanoma, head and neck, liver or kidney cancer. The material was CD4+ or CD8+ T cells sorted from blood, obtained in a trial of the OX40 agonist ivuxolimab. The V call is TRBV29-1, the J call TRBJ1-2, with 7 nucleotides matching TRBD1. The chain's CDR3 is CSVEERQGANYGYTF. The CDR3 DNA sequence: TGCAGCGTTGAAGAAAGACAGGGAGCTAACTATGGCTACACCTTC.